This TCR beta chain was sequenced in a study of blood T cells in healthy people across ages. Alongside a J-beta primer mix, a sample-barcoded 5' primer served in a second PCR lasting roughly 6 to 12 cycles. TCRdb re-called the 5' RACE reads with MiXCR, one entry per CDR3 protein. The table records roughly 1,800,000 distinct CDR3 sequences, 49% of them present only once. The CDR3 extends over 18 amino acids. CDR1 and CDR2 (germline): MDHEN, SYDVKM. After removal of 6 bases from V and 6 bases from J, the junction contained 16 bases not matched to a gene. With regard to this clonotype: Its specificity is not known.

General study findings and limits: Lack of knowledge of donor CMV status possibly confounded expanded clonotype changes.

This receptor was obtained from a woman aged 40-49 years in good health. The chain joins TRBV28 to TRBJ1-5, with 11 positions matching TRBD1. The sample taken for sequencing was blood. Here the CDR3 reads CASSQGRDRGSYGQPQHF. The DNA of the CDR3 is TGTGCCAGCAGCCAAGGGAGGGACAGGGGGAGTTATGGTCAGCCCCAGCATTTT.